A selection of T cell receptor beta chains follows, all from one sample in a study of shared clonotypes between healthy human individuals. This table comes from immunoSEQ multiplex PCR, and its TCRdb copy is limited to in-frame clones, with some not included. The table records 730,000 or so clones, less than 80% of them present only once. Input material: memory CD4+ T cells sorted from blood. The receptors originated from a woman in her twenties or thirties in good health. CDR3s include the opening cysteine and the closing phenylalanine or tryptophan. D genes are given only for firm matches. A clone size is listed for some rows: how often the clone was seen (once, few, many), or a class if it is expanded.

DNA: TGTGCCAGCAGCCCTGAATGGATGAACACTGAAGCTTTCTTT
CDR3: CASSPEWMNTEAFF
size: .
J: TRBJ1-1
V: TRBV28
D: .

DNA: TGTGCCAGCAGTTTTTCGCTAGGCGGGACCGGGGAGCTGTTTTTT
CDR3: CASSFSLGGTGELFF
size: .
J: TRBJ2-2
V: TRBV28
D: .

DNA: TGTGCCAGCAGTTACTCTTCAGCGGCCATGAACACTGAAGCTTTCTTT
CDR3: CASSYSSAAMNTEAFF
size: .
J: TRBJ1-1
V: TRBV6-5
D: .

DNA: TGTGCCAGCAGGGGAGAACAGGGATTCTTCGGAAACACCATATATTTT
CDR3: CASRGEQGFFGNTIYF
size: .
J: TRBJ1-3
V: TRBV28
D: .

DNA: TGTGCCTGGAGTGTACTCAGGCCAGATACGCAGTATTTT
CDR3: CAWSVLRPDTQYF
size: .
J: TRBJ2-3
V: TRBV30
D: .

DNA: TGTGCCAGCAGTGTCCGGGACTCCTCCTACGAGCAGTACTTC
CDR3: CASSVRDSSYEQYF
size: .
J: TRBJ2-7
V: TRBV6-6
D: .

DNA: TGTGCCAGCTCACCCGGACTGGGGGACGAGCAGTTCTTC
CDR3: CASSPGLGDEQFF
size: .
J: TRBJ2-1
V: TRBV18
D: .

DNA: TGTGCCACCAGCAGAGGGGGCGGGGTTAATGAAAAACTGTTTTTT
CDR3: CATSRGGGVNEKLFF
size: .
J: TRBJ1-4
V: TRBV15
D: .

DNA: TGTGCCAGCAGCTACGACTTCGGACTAGATGCCAATGAGCAGTTCTTC
CDR3: CASSYDFGLDANEQFF
size: many
J: TRBJ2-1
V: TRBV21-1
D: .

DNA: TGTGCCAGCAGCCCAAAGACAGGGATCGGCCAAGAGACCCAGTACTTC
CDR3: CASSPKTGIGQETQYF
size: .
J: TRBJ2-5
V: TRBV13
D: TRBD1

DNA: TGCGCCAGCAGCACTGCTAGCGGAGCCTACAATGAGCAGTTCTTC
CDR3: CASSTASGAYNEQFF
size: .
J: TRBJ2-1
V: TRBV5-1
D: TRBD2

DNA: TGTGCCAGCATAGTCAGGGGGTCCATCGGCTACACCTTC
CDR3: CASIVRGSIGYTF
size: .
J: TRBJ1-2
V: TRBV6-1
D: TRBD1

DNA: TGTGCCAGTAGGAGGGACAGGGGAGGGACTGAAGCTTTCTTT
CDR3: CASRRDRGGTEAFF
size: .
J: TRBJ1-1
V: TRBV19
D: TRBD1

DNA: TGTGCCAGCAGCTTACGCGGGACAGGGGTAGATGAGCAGTTCTTC
CDR3: CASSLRGTGVDEQFF
size: once
J: TRBJ2-1
V: TRBV11-3
D: TRBD1

DNA: TGTGCCAGCAGTTTATATTGGGGATGGAGCTCCTACGAGCAGTACTTC
CDR3: CASSLYWGWSSYEQYF
size: .
J: TRBJ2-7
V: TRBV27
D: .

DNA: TGTGCCAGCAGCTTGGCCTCGGCGACGGACCTGAACACTGAAGCTTTCTTT
CDR3: CASSLASATDLNTEAFF
size: once
J: TRBJ1-1
V: TRBV5-8
D: .

DNA: TGCAGCGCAGGACAGGCGGACTATGGCTACACCTTC
CDR3: CSAGQADYGYTF
size: .
J: TRBJ1-2
V: TRBV29-1
D: TRBD1

DNA: TGTGCCAGCTCACTCTCCGGGCCGGGCTCTAGCACAGATACGCAGTATTTT
CDR3: CASSLSGPGSSTDTQYF
size: .
J: TRBJ2-3
V: TRBV18
D: .

DNA: TGTGCCACCAGCAGGTCGACCATGAACACTGAAGCTTTCTTT
CDR3: CATSRSTMNTEAFF
size: .
J: TRBJ1-1
V: TRBV15
D: .

DNA: TGTGCCAGCAGCCAAGTTGTGGGAGGGCAACACATTCAGTACTTC
CDR3: CASSQVVGGQHIQYF
size: .
J: TRBJ2-4
V: TRBV4-2
D: TRBD2

DNA: TGTGCCAGCAGTCAGCCCGGGACTAGCGGCTACGAGCAGTACTTC
CDR3: CASSQPGTSGYEQYF
size: few
J: TRBJ2-7
V: TRBV6-1
D: TRBD2

DNA: TGTGCCAGCAGCTTACGGGACACTGAAGCTTTCTTT
CDR3: CASSLRDTEAFF
size: few
J: TRBJ1-1
V: TRBV5-4
D: .

DNA: TGTGCCAGCAGGCGGGAGGCCTACGAGCAGTACTTC
CDR3: CASRREAYEQYF
size: once
J: TRBJ2-7
V: TRBV2
D: TRBD2

DNA: TGTGCCAGCAGCCTTGGGGAGGGCCAAGCTACGCAGTATTTT
CDR3: CASSLGEGQATQYF
size: .
J: TRBJ2-3
V: TRBV9
D: TRBD2

DNA: TGTGCCATCAGTGCAAGACTTGACAGTAGCTCCTACGAGCAGTACTTC
CDR3: CAISARLDSSSYEQYF
size: .
J: TRBJ2-7
V: TRBV10-3
D: .

DNA: TGTGCCAGCAGCCTACAGGGACTAGCGGGAGAGGAGACCCAGTACTTC
CDR3: CASSLQGLAGEETQYF
size: .
J: TRBJ2-5
V: TRBV4-2
D: TRBD2

DNA: TGTGCCTGGAGGGACGGGCTTAGCACAGATACGCAGTATTTT
CDR3: CAWRDGLSTDTQYF
size: .
J: TRBJ2-3
V: TRBV30
D: .

DNA: TGTGCCAGCATTGAAAGTGGGACAGCGAATGAAGCTTTCTTT
CDR3: CASIESGTANEAFF
size: .
J: TRBJ1-1
V: TRBV28
D: TRBD1

DNA: TGCGCCAGCAATCCTGGGACAGGGGGGAATACGCAGTATTTT
CDR3: CASNPGTGGNTQYF
size: once
J: TRBJ2-3
V: TRBV5-1
D: TRBD1

DNA: TGCGCCAGCAGCAAAGGTAGCGGGAACTACAATGAGCAGTTCTTC
CDR3: CASSKGSGNYNEQFF
size: .
J: TRBJ2-1
V: TRBV5-1
D: TRBD2

DNA: TGTGCCAGCTCAATCGATGACAGGGGAAATCAGCCCCAGCATTTT
CDR3: CASSIDDRGNQPQHF
size: .
J: TRBJ1-5
V: TRBV18
D: TRBD1

DNA: TGTGCCAGCTCACCGTCCACTAGCGGACGAAACTACAATGAGCAGTTCTTC
CDR3: CASSPSTSGRNYNEQFF
size: .
J: TRBJ2-1
V: TRBV18
D: TRBD2

DNA: TGTGCCAGCAGCCCAGTTACCCCGAGGGGCGGAAAAGAAAAACTGTTTTTT
CDR3: CASSPVTPRGGKEKLFF
size: .
J: TRBJ1-4
V: TRBV7-8
D: .

DNA: TGTGCCAGCAGTGACAGGCCCGCAACTAATGAAAAACTGTTTTTT
CDR3: CASSDRPATNEKLFF
size: .
J: TRBJ1-4
V: TRBV2
D: .

DNA: TGTGCCAGCAGCCCTGACATTTACTCTGGAAACACCATATATTTT
CDR3: CASSPDIYSGNTIYF
size: .
J: TRBJ1-3
V: TRBV11-1
D: .

DNA: TGTGCCAGCAGTGAACAGACGAACACTGAAGCTTTCTTT
CDR3: CASSEQTNTEAFF
size: few
J: TRBJ1-1
V: TRBV6-1
D: .

DNA: TGTGCCAGCAGTTACTCGATGGGGGAAAAACTGTTTTTT
CDR3: CASSYSMGEKLFF
size: .
J: TRBJ1-4
V: TRBV6-6
D: .

DNA: TGTGCCAGCAGCTTAGATTTAAGTAGGATGAACACCGGGGAGCTGTTTTTT
CDR3: CASSLDLSRMNTGELFF
size: .
J: TRBJ2-2
V: TRBV7-9
D: .

DNA: TGTGCCACCAGCAGAGGACTAGAGGGTTACGAGCAGTACTTC
CDR3: CATSRGLEGYEQYF
size: .
J: TRBJ2-7
V: TRBV15
D: .